Described below is a single T cell receptor (beta chain) sequence and its context. The antigen is undetermined. The V and J ends lost 3 bases and 5 bases, in that order; junction bases with no gene match: 9. Germline CDR1 LNHDA, CDR2 SQIVND (reference sequence). The CDR3 extends over 17 amino acids. The record originates from a study of shared clonotypes between healthy human individuals. Some clones are missing from TCRdb's copy, which holds only in-frame ones; the method was immunoSEQ multiplex PCR. The sample contains about 500,000 clones, around 77% of which appear only once. Overall study findings and caveats: Clonotype sharing among donors was expected to depend on sequencing depth.

This rearrangement joins TRBV19 to TRBJ2-1; 11 nucleotides agree with TRBD2. The TCR sequence derives from a woman aged 40 to 50 in good health. Some clones in this sample may be carry-over from other donors' samples. Sequencing was carried out using PBMCs. CDR3 loop: CASSIGPSGRLDNEQFF. DNA for the CDR3: TGTGCCAGTAGTATCGGCCCTAGCGGGAGGCTGGACAATGAGCAGTTCTTC.